One T cell receptor beta chain is described in this entry. Its target is not known. This record comes from a study of CD8+CD57+ T cells in acquired aplastic anemia. CDR3 length equals 13 residues. The germline V gene has CDR1 SEHNR and CDR2 FQNEAQ (reference sequence). V gave up 5 bases and J gave up 5 bases, with 11 bases separating them. Regarding the study as a whole: Patients and controls shared over 25 CD8+ CDR3 sequences.

Genomic DNA constituted the template upon which TCR beta VDJ and CDR3 profiling was performed. Using its own MiXCR run on the reads, TCRdb lists one record per CDR3 protein. The data contain 250,000 to 350,000 distinct CDR3 sequences, 50% to 70% of them singletons. The sequence derives from a human donor with severe aplastic anemia or a healthy control (not recorded which). Sequences were obtained from sorted CD4+, CD8+, or CD8+CD57+ T cells (not recorded which) from PBMCs. This chain connects TRBV7-9 to TRBJ2-3; D unclear. This CDR3 reads CASSRASEDTQYF. DNA of the CDR3: TGTGCCAGCAGCCGTGCATCGGAAGATACGCAGTATTTT.